These 9 T cell receptor beta chains share one sample of origin, sequenced in a study of T-cell memory formation after mild COVID-19. From the 5' RACE reads, TCRdb called clonotypes with MiXCR, one entry per CDR3 protein. The sample holds approximately 440,000 distinct CDR3 sequences, around 20% seen once. The sequenced material came from PBMCs or a T cell subset sorted from them (not recorded which). The receptors were sampled from an adult woman who had mild COVID-19 (a few samples of this study predate the infection). Cell type and time point are not known.

This clonotype was seen more than once but under ten times. The chain carries TRBV4-3 and TRBJ2-7; unclear D gene. V was shortened by 0 bases and J by 6 bases, with 9 bases between the two germline ends. This CDR3 region has 13 residues. Germline CDR1 LGHNA, CDR2 YSLEER. CDR3 nucleotides: TGCGCCAGCAGCCAAGATACAAGGACCGAGCAGTACTTC. Translation: CASSQDTRTEQYF.

The V gene is TRBV7-9, the J gene TRBJ2-2; 7 bases line up with TRBD2. V shed 5 bases and J 1 base; nucleotides not matched to a gene: 13. Germline CDR1 SEHNR, CDR2 FQNEAQ (reference sequence). The CDR3 covers 18 residues. The CDR3 region has the DNA TGTGCCAGCAGCCAGGGCCGCCTAGCGGACCTGAACACCGGGGAGCTGTTTTTT. Protein: CASSQGRLADLNTGELFF. The whole variable domain, remainder taken from reference TRBV7-9 and TRBJ2-2, is DTGVSQNPRHKITKRGQNVTFRCDPISEHNRLYWYRQTLGQGPEFLTYFQNEAQLEKSRLLSDRFSAERPKGSFSTLEIQRTEQGDSAMYLCASSQGRLADLNTGELFFGEGSRLTVL.

This clonotype has just a few counts. The chain joins TRBV7-9 to TRBJ1-2; 10 bases line up with TRBD1. V gave up 5 bases and J gave up 4 bases; unmatched junction bases: 7. The germline V gene encodes CDR1 SEHNR and CDR2 FQNEAQ (reference sequence). The CDR3 is made up of 15 amino acids. CDR3 DNA sequence: TGTGCCAGCAGCCTCGGACAGGGGGACAGCTATGGCTACACCTTC. This gives the protein CASSLGQGDSYGYTF.

This clonotype was seen a few times. V usage is TRBV5-1 and J usage is TRBJ1-2, with 9 bases that match TRBD1. The germline V gene has CDR1 SGHRS and CDR2 YFSETQ. With V trimmed by 0 bases and J by 8 bases, 2 bases remained unmatched. The CDR3 consists of 13 residues. Written as DNA, the CDR3 is TGCGCCAGCAGCTTGGGGGGACAGGGCGGCTACACCTTC. Translation gives CASSLGGQGGYTF.

This clonotype was seen at least ten times. The chain links TRBV4-3 to TRBJ2-3, with a tentative D call TRBD1 (6 bases). V dropped 4 bases and J dropped 5 bases, with 10 bases sitting between them. The CDR3 sequence is 13 residues long. Germline assignment: CDR1 LGHNA and CDR2 YSLEER. The CDR3 loop is CASSPGVGDTQYF. The CDR3, as DNA: TGCGCCAGCAGCCCAGGGGTGGGAGATACGCAGTATTTT.

V and J are TRBV6-1 and TRBJ1-2, with no clear D. Trimming stripped 1 base from V and 2 bases from J, with 11 bases between. This CDR3 spans 15 amino acids. The germline gives CDR1 MNHNS, CDR2 SASEGT. CDR3 DNA: TGTGCCAGCAGTGAAGGGTGGGAACCAAACTATGGCTACACCTTC. Translated, it gives CASSEGWEPNYGYTF.

The chain uses TRBV4-1 and TRBJ2-1; TRBD1 might be the D (6 bases). The CDR3 is 15 amino acids. The V and J ends lost 3 bases and 4 bases respectively, with 13 bases between them. Germline V gene sequence: CDR1 MGHRA, CDR2 YSYEKL. The CDR3 nucleotides read TGCGCCAGCAGCCATCAGGGGATCATATACAATGAGCAGTTCTTC. Protein product: CASSHQGIIYNEQFF.

The chain recombines TRBV4-3 with TRBJ1-1, with D hard to call. From germline, CDR1 is LGHNA and CDR2 YSLEER. The CDR3 contains 11 residues. Trimming stripped 4 bases from V and 6 bases from J, with 6 bases between. The CDR3 is CASSRVSEAFF. The CDR3 bases are TGCGCCAGCAGCCGGGTATCTGAAGCTTTCTTT.

The chain is built from TRBV24-1 and TRBJ2-3; D is possibly TRBD1 (6 bases). The CDR3 runs to 15 residues. V was pared by 7 bases and J by 0 bases, with 13 bases between. In germline, CDR1 is KGHDR, CDR2 SFDVKD. The CDR3 nucleotides read TGTGCCACCAGCCCGGACAGATCTAGCACAGATACGCAGTATTTT. Translation gives CATSPDRSSTDTQYF.